The sequence of this T cell receptor (beta chain) was determined in a study of blood T cell repertoires in COVID-19. Study information: T cells, B-cell-depleted T cells, or PBMCs supplied cDNA or gDNA.

This clone has just one count. The V segment lost 3 bases and the J segment 9 bases; nucleotides outside the gene matches: 3. The CDR3 length is 15 residues. Germline assignment: CDR1 SGHVS and CDR2 FQNEAQ. This table comes from immunoSEQ multiplex PCR, and its TCRdb copy is limited to in-frame clones, with some not included. Among under 300,000 clones listed, roughly nine tenths were seen once. Participants, roughly 18 to 100 years old, spanned about two dozen US areas. Recovery meant two consecutive negative NP/OP PCR tests, professional clearance, or resolved symptoms. The specimen was PBMCs or T cells enriched from blood (not recorded which). The J gene is TRBJ1-6, the V gene TRBV7-8, with 12 bases lining up with TRBD1. The sequence derives from a woman aged 18-35 years who had recovered from COVID-19. The CDR3: CASSLGDRGLSPLHF. The CDR3 nucleotides are TGTGCCAGCAGCTTGGGGGACAGGGGGCTTTCACCCCTCCACTTT.